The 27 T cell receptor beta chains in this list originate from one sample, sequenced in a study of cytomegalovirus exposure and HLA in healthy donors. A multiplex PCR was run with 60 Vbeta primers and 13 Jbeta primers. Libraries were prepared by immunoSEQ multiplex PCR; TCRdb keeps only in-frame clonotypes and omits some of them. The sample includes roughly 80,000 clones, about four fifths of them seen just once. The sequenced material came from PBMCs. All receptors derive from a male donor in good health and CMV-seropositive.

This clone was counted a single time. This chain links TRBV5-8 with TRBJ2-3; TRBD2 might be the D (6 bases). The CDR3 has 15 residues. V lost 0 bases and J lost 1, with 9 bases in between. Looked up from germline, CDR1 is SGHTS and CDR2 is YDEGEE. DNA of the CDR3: TGTGCCAGCAGCTTGGGATGGGGGGGCACAGATACGCAGTATTTT. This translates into CASSLGWGGTDTQYF.

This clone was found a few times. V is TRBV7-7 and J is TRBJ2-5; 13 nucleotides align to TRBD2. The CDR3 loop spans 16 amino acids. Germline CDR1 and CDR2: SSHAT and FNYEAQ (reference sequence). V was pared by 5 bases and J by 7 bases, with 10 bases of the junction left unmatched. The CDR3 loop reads CASSPQLAGGPGTQYF. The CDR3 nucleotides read TGTGCCAGCAGCCCCCAACTAGCGGGGGGGCCGGGGACCCAGTACTTC.

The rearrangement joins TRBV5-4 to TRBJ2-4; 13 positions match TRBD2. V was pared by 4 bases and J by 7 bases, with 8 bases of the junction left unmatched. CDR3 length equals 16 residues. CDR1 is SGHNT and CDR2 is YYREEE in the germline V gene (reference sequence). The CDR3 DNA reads TGTGCCAGCAGCGCACGGACTAGCGGGAGCGCGAACATTCAGTACTTC. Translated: CASSARTSGSANIQYF.

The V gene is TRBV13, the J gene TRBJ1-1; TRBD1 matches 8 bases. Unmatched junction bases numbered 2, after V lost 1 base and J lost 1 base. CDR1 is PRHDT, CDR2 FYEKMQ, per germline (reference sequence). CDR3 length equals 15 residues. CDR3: CASSLETGANTEAFF. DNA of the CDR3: TGTGCCAGCAGCTTAGAGACAGGGGCGAACACTGAAGCTTTCTTT. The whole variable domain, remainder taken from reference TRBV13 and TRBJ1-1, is AAGVIQSPRHLIKEKRETATLKCYPIPRHDTVYWYQQGPGQDPQFLISFYEKMQSDKGSIPDRFSAQQFSDYHSELNMSSLELGDSALYFCASSLETGANTEAFFGQGTRLTVV.

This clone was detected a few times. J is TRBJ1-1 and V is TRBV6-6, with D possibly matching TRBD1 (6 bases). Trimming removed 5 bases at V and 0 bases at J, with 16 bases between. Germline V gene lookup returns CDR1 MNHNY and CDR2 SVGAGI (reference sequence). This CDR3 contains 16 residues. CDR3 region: CASSKGQTTMNTEAFF. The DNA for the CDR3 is TGTGCCAGCAGTAAAGGACAGACTACAATGAACACTGAAGCTTTCTTT.

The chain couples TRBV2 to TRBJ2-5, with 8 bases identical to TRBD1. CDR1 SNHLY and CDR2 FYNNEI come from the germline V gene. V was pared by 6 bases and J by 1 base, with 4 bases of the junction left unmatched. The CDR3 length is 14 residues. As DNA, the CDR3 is TGTGCCAGCAGACGACAGGGGATCCAAGAGACCCAGTACTTC. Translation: CASRRQGIQETQYF.

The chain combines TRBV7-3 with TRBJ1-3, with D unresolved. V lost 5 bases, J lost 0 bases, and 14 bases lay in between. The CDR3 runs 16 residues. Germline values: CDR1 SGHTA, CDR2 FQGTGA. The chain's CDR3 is CASSPNSRSSGNTIYF. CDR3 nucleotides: TGTGCCAGCAGCCCCAACTCCCGGAGCTCTGGAAACACCATATATTTT.

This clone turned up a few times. CDR3 bases: TGTGCCAGCAGCCGCCTAGTATCGCCCGCTAGCGCCATGAATACGCAGTATTTT. It specifies CASSRLVSPASAMNTQYF. The chain combines TRBV7-2 with TRBJ2-3; D is possibly TRBD2 (6 bases). Germline CDR1 and CDR2: SGHTA and FQGNSA. The length of the CDR3 is 18 residues. V was cut by 5 bases and J by 7 bases, with 28 bases left in between.

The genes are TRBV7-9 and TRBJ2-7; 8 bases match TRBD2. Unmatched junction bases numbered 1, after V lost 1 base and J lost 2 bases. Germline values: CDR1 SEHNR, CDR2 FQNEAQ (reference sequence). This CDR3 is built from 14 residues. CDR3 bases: TGTGCCAGCAGCTTAGGGACTAGCCCCTACGAGCAGTACTTC. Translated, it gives CASSLGTSPYEQYF.

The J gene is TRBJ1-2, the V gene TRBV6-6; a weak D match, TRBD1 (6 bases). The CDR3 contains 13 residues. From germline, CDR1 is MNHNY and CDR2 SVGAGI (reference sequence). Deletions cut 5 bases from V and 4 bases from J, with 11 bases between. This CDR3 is CASSNGGVYGYTF. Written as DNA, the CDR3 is TGTGCCAGCAGTAATGGGGGCGTCTATGGCTACACCTTC.

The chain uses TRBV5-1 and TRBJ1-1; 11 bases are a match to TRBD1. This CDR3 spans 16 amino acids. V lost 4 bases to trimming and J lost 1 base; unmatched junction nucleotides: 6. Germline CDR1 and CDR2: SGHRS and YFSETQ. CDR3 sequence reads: CASSARTGGSNTEAFF. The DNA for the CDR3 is TGCGCCAGCAGCGCCCGGACAGGGGGCTCGAACACTGAAGCTTTCTTT.

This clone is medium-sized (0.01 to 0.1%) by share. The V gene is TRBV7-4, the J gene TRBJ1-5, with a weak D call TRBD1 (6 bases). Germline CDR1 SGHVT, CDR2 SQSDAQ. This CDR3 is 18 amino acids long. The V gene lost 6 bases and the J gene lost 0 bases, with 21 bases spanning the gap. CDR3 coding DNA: TGTGCCAGCAGTCCAGGGGCGACACAAGAATATAGCAATCAGCCCCAGCATTTT. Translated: CASSPGATQEYSNQPQHF. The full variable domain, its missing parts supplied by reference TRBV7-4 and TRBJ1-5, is GAGVSQSPRYKVAKRGRDVALRCDSISGHVTLYWYRQTLGQGSEVLTYSQSDAQRDKSGRPSGRFSAERPERSVSTLKIQRTEQGDSAVYLCASSPGATQEYSNQPQHFGDGTRLSIL.

The DNA for the CDR3 is TGTGCCAGCACCTCTTCCAGCGGGAGTTTCTACGAGCAGTACTTC. Encoded protein: CASTSSSGSFYEQYF. V usage is TRBV11-2 and J usage is TRBJ2-7; 8 bases are shared with TRBD2. Unmatched junction bases numbered 11, after V lost 7 bases and J lost 3 bases. Germline V CDR1 and CDR2: SGHAT, FQNNGV. This CDR3 spans 15 amino acids.

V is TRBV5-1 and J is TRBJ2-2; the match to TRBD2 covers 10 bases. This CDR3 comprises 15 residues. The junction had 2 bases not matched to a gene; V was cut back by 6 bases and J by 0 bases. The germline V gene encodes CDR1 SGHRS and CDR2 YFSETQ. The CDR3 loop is CASNLAGANTGELFF. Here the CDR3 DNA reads TGCGCCAGCAACCTAGCGGGGGCGAACACCGGGGAGCTGTTTTTT.

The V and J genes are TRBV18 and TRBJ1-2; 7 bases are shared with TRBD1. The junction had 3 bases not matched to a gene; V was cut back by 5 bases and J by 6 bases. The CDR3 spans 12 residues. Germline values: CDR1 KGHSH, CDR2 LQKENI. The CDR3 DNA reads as TGTGCCAGCTCAAAGGGGGCCGATGGCTACACCTTC. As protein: CASSKGADGYTF.

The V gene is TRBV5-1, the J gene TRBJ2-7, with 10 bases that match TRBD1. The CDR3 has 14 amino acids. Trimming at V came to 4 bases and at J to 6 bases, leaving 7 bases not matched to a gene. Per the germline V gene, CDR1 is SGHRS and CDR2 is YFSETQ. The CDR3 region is CASSQDRGFREQYF. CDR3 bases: TGCGCCAGCAGCCAGGACAGGGGGTTTCGCGAGCAGTACTTC. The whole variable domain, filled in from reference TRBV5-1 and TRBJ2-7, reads KAGVTQTPRYLIKTRGQQVTLSCSPISGHRSVSWYQQTPGQGLQFLFEYFSETQRNKGNFPGRFSGRQFSNSRSEMNVSTLELGDSALYLCASSQDRGFREQYFGPGTRLTVT.

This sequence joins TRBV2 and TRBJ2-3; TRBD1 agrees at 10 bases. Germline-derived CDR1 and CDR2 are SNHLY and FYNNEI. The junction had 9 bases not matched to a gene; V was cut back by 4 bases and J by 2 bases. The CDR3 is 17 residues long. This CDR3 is CASSGPPGQGLTDTQYF. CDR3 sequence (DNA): TGTGCCAGCAGTGGCCCCCCGGGACAGGGGCTCACAGATACGCAGTATTTT.

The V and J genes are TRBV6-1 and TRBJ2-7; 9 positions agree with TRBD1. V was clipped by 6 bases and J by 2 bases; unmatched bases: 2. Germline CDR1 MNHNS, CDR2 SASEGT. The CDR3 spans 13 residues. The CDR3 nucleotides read TGTGCCAGCAGGGGACAGGGCACCTACGAGCAGTACTTC. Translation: CASRGQGTYEQYF.

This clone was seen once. In DNA, the CDR3 is TGCGCCAGCAGTGAAGCCGGACAGTCTAGCGGAAACACCGGGGAGCTGTTTTTT. Encoded protein: CASSEAGQSSGNTGELFF. The chain is built from TRBV10-2 and TRBJ2-2, with a weak D call TRBD2 (7 bases). CDR3 length: 18 residues. Germline V gene lookup returns CDR1 WSHSY and CDR2 SAAADI. V was shortened by 3 bases and J by 2 bases, with 19 bases between the two germline ends.

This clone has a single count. The CDR3 region is CASSSFGLLGGGGYTF. Here the CDR3 DNA reads TGTGCCAGCAGTTCATTCGGACTCTTAGGAGGCGGTGGCTACACCTTC. The chain uses TRBV6-6 and TRBJ1-2; D gene unclear. The V end was cut by 4 bases, the J end by 7 bases, with 22 bases between. The CDR3 runs 16 residues. Germline V lookup: CDR1 MNHNY, CDR2 SVGAGI (reference sequence).

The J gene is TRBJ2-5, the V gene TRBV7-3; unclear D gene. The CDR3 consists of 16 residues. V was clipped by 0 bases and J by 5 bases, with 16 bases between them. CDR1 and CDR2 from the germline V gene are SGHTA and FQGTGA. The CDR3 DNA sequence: TGTGCCAGCAGCTTAACTCCTAATCCATCTTTCGAGACCCAGTACTTC. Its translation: CASSLTPNPSFETQYF. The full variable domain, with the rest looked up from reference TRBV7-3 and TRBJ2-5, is GAGVSQTPSNKVTEKGKYVELRCDPISGHTALYWYRQSLGQGPEFLIYFQGTGAADDSGLPNDRFFAVRPEGSVSTLKIQRTERGDSAVYLCASSLTPNPSFETQYFGPGTRLLVL.

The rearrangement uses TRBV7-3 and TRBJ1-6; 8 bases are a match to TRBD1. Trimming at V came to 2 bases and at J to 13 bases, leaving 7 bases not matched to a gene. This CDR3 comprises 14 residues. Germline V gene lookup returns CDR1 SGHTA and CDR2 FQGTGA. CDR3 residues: CASSLQQGAFPLHF. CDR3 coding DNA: TGTGCCAGCAGCTTACAGCAGGGGGCTTTCCCCCTCCACTTT.

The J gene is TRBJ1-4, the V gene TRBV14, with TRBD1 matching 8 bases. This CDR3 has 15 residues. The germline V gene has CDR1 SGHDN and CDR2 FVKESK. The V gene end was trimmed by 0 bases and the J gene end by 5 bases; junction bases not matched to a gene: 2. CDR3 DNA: TGTGCCAGCAGCCAAGACCGGGACAGGAATGAAAAACTGTTTTTT. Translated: CASSQDRDRNEKLFF.

The CDR3 DNA reads TGTGCCAGCACTGCCGGAGTAGCTAGAGATACGCAGTATTTT. It encodes CASTAGVARDTQYF. The chain couples TRBV6-1 to TRBJ2-3; D call uncertain. V was trimmed by 7 bases and J by 5 bases, leaving 16 bases between them. Germline values: CDR1 MNHNS, CDR2 SASEGT. This CDR3 has 14 amino acids.

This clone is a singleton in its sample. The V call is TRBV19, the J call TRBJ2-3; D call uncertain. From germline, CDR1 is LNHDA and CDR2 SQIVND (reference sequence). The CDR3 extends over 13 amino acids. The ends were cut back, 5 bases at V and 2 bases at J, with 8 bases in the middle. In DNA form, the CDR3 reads TGTGCCAGTAGTCTTCCCTCCACAGATACGCAGTATTTT. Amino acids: CASSLPSTDTQYF. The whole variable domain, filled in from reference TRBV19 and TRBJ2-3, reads DGGITQSPKYLFRKEGQNVTLSCEQNLNHDAMYWYRQDPGQGLRLIYYSQIVNDFQKGDIAEGYSVSREKKESFPLTVTSAQKNPTAFYLCASSLPSTDTQYFGPGTRLTVL.

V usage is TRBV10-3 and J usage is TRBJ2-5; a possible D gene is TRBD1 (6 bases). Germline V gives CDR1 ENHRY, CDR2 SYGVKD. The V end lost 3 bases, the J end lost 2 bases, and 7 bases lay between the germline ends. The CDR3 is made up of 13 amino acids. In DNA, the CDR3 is TGTGCCATCAGTGAAGGGGGACAAGAGACCCAGTACTTC. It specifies CAISEGGQETQYF.

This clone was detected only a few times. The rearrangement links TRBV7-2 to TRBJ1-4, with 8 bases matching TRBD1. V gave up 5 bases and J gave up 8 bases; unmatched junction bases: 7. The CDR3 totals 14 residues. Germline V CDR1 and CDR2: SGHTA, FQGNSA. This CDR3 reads CASSLGQGGEKLFF. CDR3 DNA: TGTGCCAGCAGCCTCGGACAGGGCGGCGAAAAACTGTTTTTT.